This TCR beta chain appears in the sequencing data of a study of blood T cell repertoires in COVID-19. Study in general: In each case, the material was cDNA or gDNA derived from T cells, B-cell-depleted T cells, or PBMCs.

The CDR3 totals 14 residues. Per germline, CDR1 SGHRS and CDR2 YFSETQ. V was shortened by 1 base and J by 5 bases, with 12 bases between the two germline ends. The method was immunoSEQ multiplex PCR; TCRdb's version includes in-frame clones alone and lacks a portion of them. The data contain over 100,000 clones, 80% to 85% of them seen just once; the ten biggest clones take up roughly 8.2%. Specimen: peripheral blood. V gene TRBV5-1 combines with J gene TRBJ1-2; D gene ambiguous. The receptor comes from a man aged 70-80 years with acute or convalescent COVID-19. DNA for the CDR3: TGCGCCAGCAGCTTGCGGTCCGGTAATTATGGCTACACCTTC. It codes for CASSLRSGNYGYTF.